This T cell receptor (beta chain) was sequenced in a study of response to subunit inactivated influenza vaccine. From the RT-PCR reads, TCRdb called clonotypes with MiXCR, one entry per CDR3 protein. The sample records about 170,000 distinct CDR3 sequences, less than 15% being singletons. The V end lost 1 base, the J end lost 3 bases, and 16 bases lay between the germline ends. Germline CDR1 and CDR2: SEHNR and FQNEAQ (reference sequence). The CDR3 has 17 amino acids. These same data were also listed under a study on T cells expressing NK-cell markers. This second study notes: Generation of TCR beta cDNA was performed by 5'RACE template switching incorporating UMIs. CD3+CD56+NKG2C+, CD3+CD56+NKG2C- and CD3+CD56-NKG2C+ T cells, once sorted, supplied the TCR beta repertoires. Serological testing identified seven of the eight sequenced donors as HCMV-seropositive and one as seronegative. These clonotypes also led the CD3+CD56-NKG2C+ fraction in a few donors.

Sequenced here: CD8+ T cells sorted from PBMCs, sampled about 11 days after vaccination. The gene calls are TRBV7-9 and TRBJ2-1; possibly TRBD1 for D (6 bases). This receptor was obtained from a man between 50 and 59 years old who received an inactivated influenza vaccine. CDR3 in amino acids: CASSLVPAGAYYNEQFF. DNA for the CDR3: TGTGCCAGCAGCTTAGTCCCCGCAGGGGCCTACTACAATGAGCAGTTCTTC.